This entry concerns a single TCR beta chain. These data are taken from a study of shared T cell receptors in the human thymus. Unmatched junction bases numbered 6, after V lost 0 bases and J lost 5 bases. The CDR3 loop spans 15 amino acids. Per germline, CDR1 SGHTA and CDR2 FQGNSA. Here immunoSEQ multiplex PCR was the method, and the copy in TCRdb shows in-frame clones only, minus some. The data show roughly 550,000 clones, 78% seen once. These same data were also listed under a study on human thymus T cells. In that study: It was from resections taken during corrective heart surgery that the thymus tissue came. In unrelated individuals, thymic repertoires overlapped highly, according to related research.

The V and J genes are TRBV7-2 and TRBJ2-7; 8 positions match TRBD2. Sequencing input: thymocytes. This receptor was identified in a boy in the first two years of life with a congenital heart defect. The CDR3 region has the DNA TGTGCCAGCAGCTTAGCGGGACTAGTGAAGCACGAGCAGTACTTC. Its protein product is CASSLAGLVKHEQYF.